This TCR beta chain was sequenced in a study of blood T cell repertoires in COVID-19. Study-level background: Researchers got acute and convalescent COVID-19 samples from the United States, Italy and Spain. Sample material is recorded as cDNA or gDNA derived from T cells, B-cell-depleted T cells, or PBMCs.

Sequenced by immunoSEQ multiplex PCR; TCRdb stores in-frame clones only, minus some. The repertoire has about 180,000 clones, 80% to 90% of them found once; the top ten carry about 20%. Specimen: peripheral blood. The clonotype comes from a man aged 65-85 years with active or convalescent COVID-19.

The CDR3 DNA is TGTGCCAGCAGTTACTCGCCGGGGCGGGGTTATGGCTACACCTTC. Translating it yields CASSYSPGRGYGYTF. The chain couples TRBV6-2 or TRBV6-3 to TRBJ1-2; TRBD1 is a possible D gene (5 bases). The CDR3 runs to 15 residues. The V gene's germline CDR1 is MNHEY and CDR2 SVGEGT. V dropped 0 bases and J dropped 5 bases, with 13 bases sitting between them.